Listed here are 14 T cell receptor beta chains from one sample, sequenced in a study of cytomegalovirus exposure and HLA in healthy donors. The PCR employed 60 Vbeta primers together with 13 Jbeta primers. The method was immunoSEQ multiplex PCR; TCRdb's version includes in-frame clones alone and lacks a portion of them. The sample includes around 220,000 clones, 70% to 80% seen only once; the top ten take around 15%. Sequenced material: PBMCs. The receptors here all came from a man aged 35 to 55 in good health and CMV-seronegative.

The rearrangement links TRBV9 to TRBJ2-2; 8 nucleotides match TRBD2. Germline trimming cut 0 bases from V and 8 bases from J; bases unmatched to any gene: 6. There are 15 residues in the CDR3. Germline values: CDR1 SGDLS, CDR2 YYNGEE. CDR3 region: CASSVATASGGELFF. DNA for the CDR3: TGTGCCAGCAGCGTAGCTACGGCTAGCGGGGGGGAGCTGTTTTTT.

The chain employs TRBV10-1 and TRBJ2-3, with unresolved D. V lost 2 bases, J lost 1 base, and 7 bases lay in between. This CDR3 comprises 14 residues. Germline CDR1 and CDR2: WNHNN and SYGVQD (reference sequence). The CDR3 region is CASSEAVGTDTQYF. As DNA, the CDR3 is TGCGCCAGCAGTGAGGCTGTAGGCACAGATACGCAGTATTTT.

The J gene is TRBJ1-5, the V gene TRBV7-9, with TRBD1 matching over 9 bases. Germline V lookup: CDR1 SEHNR, CDR2 FQNEAQ (reference sequence). This CDR3 has 14 amino acids. Germline trimming cut 7 bases from V and 4 bases from J; bases unmatched to any gene: 5. The CDR3 loop reads CASTSGTGNQPQHF. The CDR3 DNA reads as TGTGCCAGCACTTCCGGGACAGGGAATCAGCCCCAGCATTTT.

The chain couples TRBV6-1 to TRBJ1-3; D is perhaps TRBD1 (5 bases). V shed 0 bases and J shed 0 bases, with 15 bases lying between them. Germline V CDR1 and CDR2: MNHNS, SASEGT. There are 18 residues in the CDR3. The DNA of the CDR3 is TGTGCCAGCAGTGAAGCGCAGGGTTTGGTCGACTCTGGAAACACCATATATTTT. Amino acids: CASSEAQGLVDSGNTIYF.

The chain carries TRBV7-2 and TRBJ2-5, with TRBD1 matching over 9 bases. Germline V CDR1 and CDR2: SGHTA, FQGNSA. After removal of 5 bases from V and 4 bases from J, the junction contained 8 bases not matched to a gene. The CDR3 length is 15 residues. This chain's CDR3 is CASSPSGQGRETQYF. Here the CDR3 DNA reads TGTGCCAGCAGCCCCTCGGGACAGGGAAGAGAGACCCAGTACTTC. The full variable domain, rest sourced from reference TRBV7-2 and TRBJ2-5, is GAGVSQSPSNKVTEKGKDVELRCDPISGHTALYWYRQSLGQGLEFLIYFQGNSAPDKSGLPSDRFSAERTGGSVSTLTIQRTQQEDSAVYLCASSPSGQGRETQYFGPGTRLLVL.

The V call is TRBV7-3, the J call TRBJ2-3; D ambiguous. Between the trimmed V and J ends, which lost 2 bases and 2 bases, there was a span of 5 bases. CDR1 is SGHTA, CDR2 FQGTGA, per germline. This CDR3 region has 13 residues. The CDR3 region has the DNA TGTGCCAGCAGCTTAGGCCACACAGATACGCAGTATTTT. This codes for CASSLGHTDTQYF.

J is TRBJ2-3 and V is TRBV6-5; 7 positions agree with TRBD1. The germline V gene has CDR1 MNHEY and CDR2 SVGAGI. Trimming at V came to 2 bases and at J to 1 base, leaving 3 bases not matched to a gene. The CDR3 extends over 15 amino acids. CDR3 coding DNA: TGTGCCAGCAGTTACGGGACAGAGGGCACAGATACGCAGTATTTT. Translation gives CASSYGTEGTDTQYF.

The chain links TRBV5-1 to TRBJ2-1, with 11 bases fitting TRBD2. The CDR3 is 15 residues long. Trimming at V came to 4 bases and at J to 6 bases, leaving 6 bases not matched to a gene. CDR1 and CDR2 from the germline V gene are SGHRS and YFSETQ. The CDR3 region has the DNA TGCGCCAGCAGCCCTACTAGCGGGGGTTTCAATGAGCAGTTCTTC. It translates to CASSPTSGGFNEQFF.

This clone has more than one count but fewer than ten. The chain combines TRBV5-1 with TRBJ2-5; 9 bases line up with TRBD1. V was clipped by 6 bases and J by 4 bases; unmatched bases: 7. The germline V gene encodes CDR1 SGHRS and CDR2 YFSETQ. This CDR3 is 14 amino acids long. The chain's CDR3 is CASTGQGTRETQYF. In DNA form, the CDR3 reads TGCGCCAGCACCGGACAGGGGACGCGAGAGACCCAGTACTTC.

The chain recombines TRBV5-4 with TRBJ2-7, with 8 bases fitting TRBD1. The germline V gene encodes CDR1 SGHNT and CDR2 YYREEE (reference sequence). The CDR3 runs 15 residues. Trimming took 1 base from V and 4 from J; bases not matched to a gene: 7. The CDR3 region is CASSLPGQVNYEQYF. CDR3 DNA: TGTGCCAGCAGCTTGCCGGGACAGGTGAATTACGAGCAGTACTTC.

The rearrangement uses TRBV7-2 and TRBJ1-1; 7 nucleotides line up with TRBD1. After removal of 10 bases from V and 7 bases from J, the junction contained 12 bases not matched to a gene. Germline CDR1 SGHTA, CDR2 FQGNSA. This CDR3 region has 13 residues. CDR3 sequence (DNA): TGTGCCACCGGAAGAACAGGGGACCGTGAAGCTTTCTTT. It is translated as CATGRTGDREAFF.

This chain links TRBV2 with TRBJ1-3; D gene ambiguous. The CDR3 runs to 15 residues. CDR1 is SNHLY and CDR2 is FYNNEI in the germline V gene. The germline V and J ends were trimmed by 4 bases and 1 base, with 11 bases remaining between them. CDR3 DNA sequence: TGTGCCAGCAGTGTAGCGGTCAGATCTGGAAACACCATATATTTT. Amino acids: CASSVAVRSGNTIYF. The full variable domain, its missing parts supplied by reference TRBV2 and TRBJ1-3, is EPEVTQTPSHQVTQMGQEVILRCVPISNHLYFYWYRQILGQKVEFLVSFYNNEISEKSEIFDDQFSVERPDGSNFTLKIRSTKLEDSAMYFCASSVAVRSGNTIYFGEGSWLTVV.

The V and J genes are TRBV7-2 and TRBJ2-1; the match to TRBD2 covers 8 bases. After removal of 2 bases from V and 7 bases from J, the junction contained 7 bases not matched to a gene. This CDR3 has 15 residues. From germline, CDR1 is SGHTA and CDR2 FQGNSA. CDR3 nucleotides: TGTGCCAGCAGCTTATATGAGCGGGAGCAGAATGAGCAGTTCTTC. Protein: CASSLYEREQNEQFF.

The gene calls are TRBV19 and TRBJ1-1, with TRBD1 matching 9 bases. CDR1 is LNHDA and CDR2 is SQIVND in the germline V gene (reference sequence). The CDR3 loop spans 14 amino acids. Unmatched junction bases numbered 7, after V lost 6 bases and J lost 5 bases. Written as DNA, the CDR3 is TGTGCCAGTAGGGAGACAGGGGGTTTTACTGAAGCTTTCTTT. Its translation is CASRETGGFTEAFF. The entire variable domain, with the rest obtained from reference TRBV19 and TRBJ1-1, is as follows: DGGITQSPKYLFRKEGQNVTLSCEQNLNHDAMYWYRQDPGQGLRLIYYSQIVNDFQKGDIAEGYSVSREKKESFPLTVTSAQKNPTAFYLCASRETGGFTEAFFGQGTRLTVV.